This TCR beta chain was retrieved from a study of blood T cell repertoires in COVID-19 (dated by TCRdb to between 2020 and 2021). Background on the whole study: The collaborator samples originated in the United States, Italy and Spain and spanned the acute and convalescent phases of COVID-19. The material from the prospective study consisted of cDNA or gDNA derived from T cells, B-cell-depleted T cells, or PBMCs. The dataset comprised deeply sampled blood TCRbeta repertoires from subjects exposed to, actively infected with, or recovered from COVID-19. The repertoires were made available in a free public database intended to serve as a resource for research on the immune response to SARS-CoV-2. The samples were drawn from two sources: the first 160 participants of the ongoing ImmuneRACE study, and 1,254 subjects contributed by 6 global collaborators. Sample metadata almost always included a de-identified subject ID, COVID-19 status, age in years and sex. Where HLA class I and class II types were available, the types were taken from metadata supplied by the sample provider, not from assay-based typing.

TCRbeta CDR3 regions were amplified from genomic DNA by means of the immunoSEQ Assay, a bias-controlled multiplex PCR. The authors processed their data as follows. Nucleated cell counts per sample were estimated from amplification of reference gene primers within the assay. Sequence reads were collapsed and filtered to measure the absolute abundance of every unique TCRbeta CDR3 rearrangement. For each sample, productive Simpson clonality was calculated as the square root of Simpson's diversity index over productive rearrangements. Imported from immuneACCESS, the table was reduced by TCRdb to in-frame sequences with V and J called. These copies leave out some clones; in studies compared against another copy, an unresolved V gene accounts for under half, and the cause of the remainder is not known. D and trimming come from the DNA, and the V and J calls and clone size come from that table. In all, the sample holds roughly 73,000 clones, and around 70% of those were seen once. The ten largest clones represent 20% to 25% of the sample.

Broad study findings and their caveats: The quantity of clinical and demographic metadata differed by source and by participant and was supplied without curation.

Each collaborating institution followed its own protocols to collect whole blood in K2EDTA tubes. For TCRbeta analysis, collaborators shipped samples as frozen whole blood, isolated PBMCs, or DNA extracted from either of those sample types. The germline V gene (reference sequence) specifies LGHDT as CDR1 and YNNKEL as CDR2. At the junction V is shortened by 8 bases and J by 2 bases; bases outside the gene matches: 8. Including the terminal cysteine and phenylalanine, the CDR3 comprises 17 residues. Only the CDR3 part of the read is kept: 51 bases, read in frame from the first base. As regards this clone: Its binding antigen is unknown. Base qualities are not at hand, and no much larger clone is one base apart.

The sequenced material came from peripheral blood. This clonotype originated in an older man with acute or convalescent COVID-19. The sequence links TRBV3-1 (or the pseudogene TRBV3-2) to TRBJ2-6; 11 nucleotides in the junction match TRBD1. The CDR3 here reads CASRLGQGGTGANVLTF. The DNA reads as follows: TGTGCCAGCCGCCTGGGACAGGGGGGAACTGGGGCCAACGTCCTGACTTTC.